This T cell receptor (beta chain) was captured by sequencing in a study of cytomegalovirus exposure and HLA in healthy donors. Trimming cost V 0 bases and J 6 bases; bases outside gene matches: 7. The V gene's germline CDR1 is MGHRA and CDR2 YSYEKL. CDR3 length: 16 amino acids. PCR involved 60 Vbeta and 13 Jbeta primers. Measured with immunoSEQ multiplex PCR; TCRdb has only the in-frame clones, and not every one. The sample has roughly 99,000 clones, more than 70% seen once; the top ten hold 7.8%. This clone was observed a handful of times. Sequencing was done on a sample of PBMCs. The sequence was obtained from a man aged 25-45 years in good health and CMV-seronegative. The chain uses TRBV4-1 and TRBJ1-4; 7 bases are a match to TRBD1. CDR3 in DNA: TGCGCCAGCAGCCAAGATTTTGAGGGGGCGGATGAAAAACTGTTTTTT. Encoded protein: CASSQDFEGADEKLFF.